The 7 T cell receptor beta chains below come from one sample, sequenced in a study of cytomegalovirus exposure and HLA in healthy donors. Amplification used 60 Vbeta primers and 13 Jbeta primers. The assay was immunoSEQ multiplex PCR, and TCRdb's table has in-frame clones only and misses some. The data show about 200,000 clones, about 80% seen once. The sample was PBMCs. These receptors were taken from a male donor in good health and CMV-seronegative.

The chain couples TRBV5-1 to TRBJ2-5, with 7 positions matching TRBD2. In germline, CDR1 is SGHRS, CDR2 YFSETQ. The CDR3 extends over 17 amino acids. The trim removed 4 bases at V and 3 bases at J, leaving 15 bases unmatched. In DNA, the CDR3 is TGCGCCAGCAGCCTAACCCCTGGAACTAGCGTTGAAGAGACCCAGTACTTC. Translating it yields CASSLTPGTSVEETQYF.

This chain joins TRBV29-1 and TRBJ1-1; tentative D call: TRBD1 (6 bases). With 5 bases removed from V and 1 base from J, the gap between germline ends came to 14 bases. CDR1 SQVTM and CDR2 ANQGSEA come from the germline V gene. This CDR3 contains 14 residues. The CDR3 spells CSVPYRERNTEAFF. CDR3 DNA: TGCAGCGTTCCCTACAGGGAAAGGAACACTGAAGCTTTCTTT.

This chain uses TRBV5-5 with TRBJ2-1, with 10 bases aligning to TRBD2. CDR3 length: 16 amino acids. V lost 2 bases, J lost 6 bases, and 8 bases stayed unmatched. In germline, CDR1 is SGHKS, CDR2 YYEKEE (reference sequence). CDR3 protein: CASSFIRTSGANEQFF. CDR3 bases: TGTGCCAGCAGCTTTATCCGGACTAGCGGAGCCAATGAGCAGTTCTTC.

V is TRBV9 and J is TRBJ1-2, with 7 bases identical to TRBD1. The CDR3 length is 14 residues. Losses at the gene ends were 2 bases for V and 5 bases for J; bases not matched to a gene: 6. The germline V gene encodes CDR1 SGDLS and CDR2 YYNGEE. CDR3 region: CASSVEGAGYGYTF. The CDR3 DNA follows: TGTGCCAGCAGCGTGGAGGGGGCGGGGTATGGCTACACCTTC. The variable domain in full, completed from reference TRBV9 and TRBJ1-2, reads DSGVTQTPKHLITATGQRVTLRCSPRSGDLSVYWYQQSLDQGLQFLIQYYNGEERAKGNILERFSAQQFPDLHSELNLSSLELGDSALYFCASSVEGAGYGYTFGSGTRLTVV.

The chain carries TRBV28 and TRBJ1-2; a possible D gene is TRBD1 (6 bases). This CDR3 has 15 amino acids. Deletions cut 4 bases from V and 3 bases from J, with 15 bases between. Germline lookup yields CDR1 MDHEN and CDR2 SYDVKM. CDR3 sequence: CASSSPSQGDYGYTF. For the CDR3, the DNA is TGTGCCAGCAGTTCCCCCTCACAGGGTGACTATGGCTACACCTTC.

The J gene is TRBJ1-1, the V gene TRBV5-6; the match to TRBD1 covers 10 bases. This CDR3 region has 16 residues. CDR1 SGHDT and CDR2 YYEEEE come from the germline V gene. With V trimmed by 4 bases and J by 2 bases, 8 bases remained unmatched. In DNA, the CDR3 is TGTGCCAGCAGCCTCGGACAGGGGGGGGTAAACACTGAAGCTTTCTTT. It encodes CASSLGQGGVNTEAFF.

The table lists this clone with a few counts. V usage is TRBV9 and J usage is TRBJ2-2, with 8 bases aligning to TRBD2. Trimming cost V 4 bases and J 3 bases; bases outside gene matches: 8. The CDR3 covers 16 residues. Germline CDR1 and CDR2: SGDLS and YYNGEE. The CDR3 DNA follows: TGTGCCAGCAGCCCGATCGGGGGGGCTCACACCGGGGAGCTGTTTTTT. Residues: CASSPIGGAHTGELFF.